The T cell receptor beta chain under discussion was sequenced for a study of T cell responses to AZD1222 COVID-19 vaccine. General study points: The donor cohort was predominantly white British with a female majority, and clonal diversity may have been underestimated. Spike regions recognized by vaccine-associated CD4 TCRs spanned the protein, led by 160-218 and 743-854.

Trimming cost V 7 bases and J 3 bases, with 14 bases left between them. The CDR3 totals 13 residues. Germline values: CDR1 SGDLS, CDR2 YYNGEE. Assay: immunoSEQ multiplex PCR; the TCRdb copy retains only in-frame clones and omits some. Here the sample spans 96,000 or so clones, 80% to 90% being singletons. On this clone itself: Its antigen is still unknown.

This sequence was found in an adult in good health. Source: peripheral blood, taken on day 0 of AZD1222 vaccination. The V call is TRBV9, the J call TRBJ2-7; D gene ambiguous. CDR3 residues: CASALGPVYEQYF. The CDR3 DNA reads TGTGCCAGCGCCCTCGGGCCAGTCTACGAGCAGTACTTC. The full variable domain, completed using reference TRBV9 and TRBJ2-7, is DSGVTQTPKHLITATGQRVTLRCSPRSGDLSVYWYQQSLDQGLQFLIQYYNGEERAKGNILERFSAQQFPDLHSELNLSSLELGDSALYFCASALGPVYEQYFGPGTRLTVT.